This T cell receptor (beta chain) stems from a study of blood T cell repertoires in COVID-19. Study in general: Samples taken during acute and convalescent COVID-19 were collected in the United States, Italy and Spain.

Germline CDR1 is SGHTS and CDR2 is YDEGEE. There are 17 residues in the CDR3. V gave up 0 bases and J gave up 5 bases; unmatched junction bases: 10. Original processing notes: Reference gene primer amplification gave estimated nucleated cell counts. TCRdb's copy holds only in-frame clones and misses some; the assay was immunoSEQ multiplex PCR. V and J calls and clone size are given by that table; D and trimming were obtained from the DNA. The sample has about 130,000 clones; 70% to 85% are singletons. Sequencing used peripheral blood. The chain has TRBV5-8 and TRBJ1-2, with 10 positions matching TRBD1. This receptor was obtained from a woman of 80 years or more with acute or convalescent COVID-19. The CDR3 loop reads CASSLVGQGIGKYGYTF. CDR3 sequence (DNA): TGTGCCAGCAGCTTGGTGGGACAGGGGATTGGAAAATATGGCTACACCTTC.